What follows is one TCR beta chain and its context. Attachment of unique molecular identifiers to individual cDNA molecules was performed in the library. MiXCR was run by TCRdb on the RACE reads, yielding one entry per CDR3 protein. The repertoire holds 35,000 to 45,000 distinct CDR3 sequences, with 12% as singletons. Time point: pre-sensitization, week 0. Treatment of the sample: therapeutic diphenylcyclopropenone sensitization with weekly scalp DPC. The study extracted total RNA from unfractionated whole blood. CDR3 size: 13 residues. Germline assignment: CDR1 SGHRS and CDR2 YFSETQ. V dropped 5 bases and J dropped 4 bases, with 9 bases sitting between them. These data are taken from a study of human T cells and chemical hapten exposure. The wider study: Diphenylcyclopropenone doses were given weekly to the scalps of patients across the roughly 23-week study.

The rearrangement links TRBV5-1 to TRBJ2-2; tentative D call: TRBD2 (5 bases). The source is a woman in her forties with alopecia areata. Some clones in this sample may be carry-over from other donors' samples. The sample here was whole blood, taken in connection with sensitization to the hapten diphenylcyclopropenone (DPC). The CDR3 protein is CASSVRGTGELFF. CDR3 coding DNA: TGCGCCAGCAGTGTCCGGGGCACCGGGGAGCTGTTTTTT.